Listed below are T cell receptor beta chains from one sample, sequenced in a study of graft-versus-host responses after intestinal transplantation. Their target antigens are unknown. Only in-frame clones appear in the TCRdb table, and some are missing; sequencing was by immunoSEQ multiplex PCR. In the table there are some 110,000 clones, about 92% of which are singletons. Specimen: unstimulated CD4+ T cells sorted from spleen or lymph node cells, collected before transplant. The receptors derive from a human donor who was the organ donor for an intestinal transplant. Both conserved end residues are part of each CDR3. The D gene is left open where the match is weak. Some rows have no size entry. The others give once, few or many, or a class for an expanded clone.

clone size	V gene	D gene	J gene	CDR3 DNA	CDR3 protein
NA	TRBV6-6	TRBD1	TRBJ2-7	TGTGCCAGCAGTTACTCCCCGGGACAGGGGAGCGAGCAGTACTTC	CASSYSPGQGSEQYF
NA	TRBV7-9	NA	TRBJ1-2	TGTGCCAGCAGCTTAGAGGATCGCGGCTACACCTTC	CASSLEDRGYTF
NA	TRBV4-2	NA	TRBJ2-7	TGTGCCAGCAGCCAAGATCATGGGTGGGAGACCTACGAGCAGTACTTC	CASSQDHGWETYEQYF
NA	TRBV5-1	NA	TRBJ2-7	TGCGCCAGCAGCTTGGCTGGGACGTTTACCTACGAGCAGTACTTC	CASSLAGTFTYEQYF
NA	TRBV5-1	TRBD2	TRBJ2-7	TGCGCCAGCAGCTTGGGCCTAGCGGGAGGGACTTCCTACGAGCAGTACTTC	CASSLGLAGGTSYEQYF
NA	TRBV11-3	NA	TRBJ2-7	TGTGCCAGCAGCTTATTGGGGGGACCTGATGCGGCGCCGTACTTC	CASSLLGGPDAAPYF
NA	TRBV6-5	TRBD1	TRBJ2-5	TGTGCCGCAGGGGGCGCTTGGGAGACCCAGTACTTC	CAAGGAWETQYF
NA	TRBV30	NA	TRBJ2-5	TGTGCCTGGAGTGCCGGGAGAGAGACCCAGTACTTC	CAWSAGRETQYF
NA	TRBV4-2	TRBD2	TRBJ2-3	TGTGCCAGCAGCCCCCGGGTAGCGGGAGTGATAGATACGCAGTATTTT	CASSPRVAGVIDTQYF
few	TRBV4-3	TRBD1	TRBJ2-3	TGCGCCAGCAGCCGAGGGACAGGGACTAGCACAGATACGCAGTATTTT	CASSRGTGTSTDTQYF